The rows below give T cell receptor beta chains drawn from one sample of a study of blood T cell repertoires in COVID-19. The assay was immunoSEQ multiplex PCR, and TCRdb's table has in-frame clones only and misses some. The sample lists about 240,000 clones; almost 85% were seen once. The sequenced sample consisted of peripheral blood. The receptors shown here come from a man aged 45-65 years with acute or convalescent COVID-19. Both conserved end residues are part of each CDR3. Fields, in order: clone size, D gene, CDR3 length, J gene, V gene, CDR3 DNA, CDR3 protein. A D gene is named only where the DNA matches it firmly. Expanded clones are given a class, and other clones once, few, many or no size at all.

clone_size: NA
d_call: TRBD1
cdr3_length: 14
j_call: TRBJ2-7
v_call: TRBV7-8
cdr3_nt: TGTGCCAGCAGCTCACAGGGGGTAGCCTACGAGCAGTACTTC
cdr3_aa: CASSSQGVAYEQYF

clone_size: NA
d_call: NA
cdr3_length: 15
j_call: TRBJ1-1
v_call: TRBV19
cdr3_nt: TGTGCCAGTAGTTTCCCGTGGAGGGAGGGAACTGAAGCTTTCTTT
cdr3_aa: CASSFPWREGTEAFF

clone_size: NA
d_call: NA
cdr3_length: 18
j_call: TRBJ1-2
v_call: TRBV5-6
cdr3_nt: TGTGCCAGCAGCTTGGGGCAGGGTATAGTGTCGCCGGCCTATGGCTACACCTTC
cdr3_aa: CASSLGQGIVSPAYGYTF

clone_size: NA
d_call: NA
cdr3_length: 19
j_call: TRBJ1-1
v_call: TRBV18
cdr3_nt: TGTGCCAGCTCAAGTCGTACAGGTTGGAGCTCCTATTTAAACACTGAAGCTTTCTTT
cdr3_aa: CASSSRTGWSSYLNTEAFF

clone_size: NA
d_call: NA
cdr3_length: 15
j_call: TRBJ1-6
v_call: TRBV6-5
cdr3_nt: TGTGCCAGCAGTTACTCGTCGGGTACCAATTCACCCCTCCACTTT
cdr3_aa: CASSYSSGTNSPLHF

clone_size: NA
d_call: TRBD1
cdr3_length: 14
j_call: TRBJ2-7
v_call: TRBV9
cdr3_nt: TGTGCCAGCAGCCCCATAGGACAGGGCGGCGAGCAGTACTTC
cdr3_aa: CASSPIGQGGEQYF

clone_size: NA
d_call: TRBD2
cdr3_length: 16
j_call: TRBJ2-1
v_call: TRBV15
cdr3_nt: TGTGCCACCAGCACCAAGCGGGGGGGTTCCTACAATGAGCAGTTCTTC
cdr3_aa: CATSTKRGGSYNEQFF

clone_size: NA
d_call: NA
cdr3_length: 14
j_call: TRBJ1-2
v_call: TRBV6-5
cdr3_nt: TGTGCCAGCAGTTCTACAGGGATTAACTATGGCTACACCTTC
cdr3_aa: CASSSTGINYGYTF

clone_size: once
d_call: NA
cdr3_length: 17
j_call: TRBJ2-2
v_call: TRBV5-5
cdr3_nt: TGTGCCAGCAGCTTGTTTTTTCCAGGGATGAACACCGGGGAGCTGTTTTTT
cdr3_aa: CASSLFFPGMNTGELFF

clone_size: NA
d_call: NA
cdr3_length: 13
j_call: TRBJ1-1
v_call: TRBV3-1/TRBV3-2
cdr3_nt: TGTGCCAGCAGCCAAGATTTAGGGGTTCGGGCTTTCTTT
cdr3_aa: CASSQDLGVRAFF

clone_size: NA
d_call: NA
cdr3_length: 14
j_call: TRBJ2-7
v_call: TRBV6-5
cdr3_nt: TGTGCCAGCAGTTTCAACAGGGCATCCAGCGAGCAGTACTTC
cdr3_aa: CASSFNRASSEQYF

clone_size: NA
d_call: TRBD2
cdr3_length: 13
j_call: TRBJ2-7
v_call: TRBV6-2/TRBV6-3
cdr3_nt: TGTGCCAGCAGTTACAGCGGGGGCCACGAGCAGTACTTC
cdr3_aa: CASSYSGGHEQYF

clone_size: NA
d_call: NA
cdr3_length: 12
j_call: TRBJ1-4
v_call: TRBV29-1
cdr3_nt: TGCAGCGTTGAAGATCAAGGGGGAAAACTGTTTTTT
cdr3_aa: CSVEDQGGKLFF

clone_size: once
d_call: NA
cdr3_length: 13
j_call: TRBJ2-7
v_call: TRBV2
cdr3_nt: TGTGCCAGCAAGGGGGCTAGCGACTACGAGCAGTACTTC
cdr3_aa: CASKGASDYEQYF

clone_size: NA
d_call: NA
cdr3_length: 15
j_call: TRBJ1-2
v_call: TRBV6-5
cdr3_nt: TGTGCCAGCAGTCGGGGGGGGCGCTTCGTGGATGGCTACACCTTC
cdr3_aa: CASSRGGRFVDGYTF

clone_size: NA
d_call: TRBD1
cdr3_length: 13
j_call: TRBJ1-4
v_call: TRBV6-5
cdr3_nt: TGTGCCAGCGGACAGGGACGTAATGAAAAACTGTTTTTT
cdr3_aa: CASGQGRNEKLFF

clone_size: NA
d_call: TRBD2
cdr3_length: 20
j_call: TRBJ2-1
v_call: TRBV6-6
cdr3_nt: TGTGCCAGCAGTCCCCGTTTCGGGGGGCCTAGAGCGGGAGTCGTGGATGAGCAGTTCTTC
cdr3_aa: CASSPRFGGPRAGVVDEQFF

clone_size: NA
d_call: NA
cdr3_length: 16
j_call: TRBJ2-3
v_call: TRBV29-1
cdr3_nt: TGCAGCGCTTCCGGTGGGAGTAGCGGTAGCACAGATACGCAGTATTTT
cdr3_aa: CSASGGSSGSTDTQYF

clone_size: NA
d_call: NA
cdr3_length: 11
j_call: TRBJ2-7
v_call: TRBV16
cdr3_nt: TGTGCCAGCAGCCAAAGCCCTGAGCAGTACTTC
cdr3_aa: CASSQSPEQYF

clone_size: NA
d_call: NA
cdr3_length: 16
j_call: TRBJ1-4
v_call: TRBV5-1
cdr3_nt: TGCGCCAGCAGCTTGGGCATATTGGGGAGAAATGAAAAACTGTTTTTT
cdr3_aa: CASSLGILGRNEKLFF

clone_size: NA
d_call: TRBD2
cdr3_length: 16
j_call: TRBJ2-7
v_call: TRBV27
cdr3_nt: TGTGCCAGTGGGACACCGGGACTAGCGGAGTTCTTGGAGCAGTACTTC
cdr3_aa: CASGTPGLAEFLEQYF